This T cell receptor beta chain is drawn from a study of cytomegalovirus exposure and HLA in healthy donors. Concerning this clone itself: The antigen is undetermined.

Germline loops: CDR1 MDHEN, CDR2 SYDVKM. V lost 7 bases and J lost 6; bases outside the gene matches: 10. The CDR3 runs to 15 residues. General study findings and limits: Trimming of TCR beta V- and J-genes showed a link, identified in a later analysis, to a missense DCLRE1C variant. In all likelihood, a cluster of highly shared sequence variants was a sequencing artifact. Later analysis showed most CMV-associated TCR beta chains appearing HLA-restricted. Most TCR beta V segments were productive about 87% or about 30% of the time in an earlier analysis.

It was with 60 Vbeta and 13 Jbeta primers that the PCR ran. Here immunoSEQ multiplex PCR was the method, and the copy in TCRdb shows in-frame clones only, minus some. The sample includes 180,000 or so clones, 75% to 80% of them seen just once. This clonotype originated in a man aged 50 to 59 in good health and CMV-seropositive. The sequenced sample consisted of PBMCs. The chain carries TRBV28 and TRBJ2-2, with 8 positions matching TRBD1. CDR3: CASNGPDRVAGELFF. The DNA for the CDR3 is TGTGCCAGCAATGGCCCGGACAGGGTGGCCGGGGAGCTGTTTTTT. The variable domain in full, with the rest retrieved from reference TRBV28 and TRBJ2-2, is DVKVTQSSRYLVKRTGEKVFLECVQDMDHENMFWYRQDPGLGLRLIYFSYDVKMKEKGDIPEGYSVSREKKERFSLILESASTNQTSMYLCASNGPDRVAGELFFGEGSRLTVL.